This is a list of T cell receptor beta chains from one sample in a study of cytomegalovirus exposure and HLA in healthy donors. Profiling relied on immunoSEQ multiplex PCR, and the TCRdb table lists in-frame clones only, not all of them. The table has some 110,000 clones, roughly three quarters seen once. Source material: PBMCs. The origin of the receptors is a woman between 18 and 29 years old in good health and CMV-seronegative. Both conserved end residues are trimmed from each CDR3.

ASSQDPGNEQF,TRBV4-1,TRBJ2-1
ASSLSANQETQY,TRBV27,TRBJ2-5
ASSWTGSRTDTQY,TRBV6-5,TRBJ2-3
ASRAGGGSYNEQF,TRBV11-2,TRBJ2-1
ASSELVASGTYTGELF,TRBV6-1,TRBJ2-2
ASSVGTGVPDTQY,TRBV9,TRBJ2-3
ASSKGRTPTLDSYEQY,TRBV21-1,TRBJ2-7
ASSSGGSYEQY,TRBV5-1,TRBJ2-7
ASSRGAGEQF,TRBV5-6,TRBJ2-1
ASSGQGWYDEQF,TRBV9,TRBJ2-1
ASSLAGDRLNEKLF,TRBV5-6,TRBJ1-4
ASRDSQEGNTIY,TRBV7-8,TRBJ1-3
ASTPTLLVQAEQY,TRBV19,TRBJ2-7
ASSHLLAGGPNTGELF,TRBV7-6,TRBJ2-2
ASSFFSGTALGAF,TRBV5-1,TRBJ1-1
ARRRQGLTEAF,TRBV2,TRBJ1-1
ASSQTSGGNPGELF,TRBV6-6,TRBJ2-2
ASSLPGVRVNGELF,TRBV9,TRBJ2-2
ASRDGVGRTEAF,TRBV6-5,TRBJ1-1
ASTQSAGNTIY,TRBV2,TRBJ1-3
ASSPTSEQF,TRBV5-1,TRBJ2-1
ASSLDLGQGGSNEKLF,TRBV11-2,TRBJ1-4
ASSDREEGNQPQH,TRBV2,TRBJ1-5
ASSRQGLDGYT,TRBV2,TRBJ1-2
ASSYTSGTGSYGYT,TRBV28,TRBJ1-2
SVEDWGRDEQY,TRBV29-1,TRBJ2-7